What follows are 22 T cell receptor beta chains derived from one specimen sequenced in a study of blood T cell repertoires in COVID-19. Method: immunoSEQ multiplex PCR; TCRdb's copy keeps in-frame clones and lacks some. Here the sample spans about 95,000 clones, roughly nine tenths being singletons. The source material was peripheral blood. The receptor source for this set is a man in his sixties with COVID-19, enrolled during active disease.

The CDR3 loop reads CASSLVGDTEAFF. CDR3 DNA: TGTGCCAGCAGCCTCGTTGGAGACACTGAAGCTTTCTTT. J is TRBJ1-1 and V is TRBV7-2; no reliable D call. V was cut by 5 bases and J by 3 bases, with 10 bases left in between. The CDR3 has 13 amino acids. Germline CDR1 reads SGHTA; CDR2 reads FQGNSA.

The V gene is TRBV28, the J gene TRBJ1-4; the match to TRBD1 covers 7 bases. The CDR3 runs 16 residues. The V gene's germline CDR1 is MDHEN and CDR2 SYDVKM. V trimming: 5 bases; J trimming: 6 bases; junction bases outside the gene matches: 12. DNA for the CDR3: TGTGCCAGCAGTCACCCGGGACAGATTGATCATGAAAAACTGTTTTTT. It codes for CASSHPGQIDHEKLFF.

This clone was counted a few times. The gene calls are TRBV11-3 and TRBJ2-3, with D unresolved. With 2 bases removed from V and 2 bases from J, the gap between germline ends came to 2 bases. CDR1 SGHNT and CDR2 YENEEA come from the germline V gene. The CDR3 totals 12 residues. The CDR3 nucleotides read TGTGCCAGCAGCTTACACACAGATACGCAGTATTTT. It yields the protein CASSLHTDTQYF.

The chain recombines TRBV27 with TRBJ1-5, with D possibly matching TRBD1 (5 bases). From germline, CDR1 is MNHEY and CDR2 SMNVEV (reference sequence). The CDR3 has 15 residues. Deletions cut 5 bases from V and 0 bases from J, with 11 bases between. The CDR3 nucleotides read TGTGCCAGCAGTCCCAGGGTCTCTAGCAATCAGCCCCAGCATTTT. The encoded protein is CASSPRVSSNQPQHF.

The chain recombines TRBV6-4 with TRBJ2-1, with a tentative D call TRBD2 (6 bases). The V gene's germline CDR1 is MRHNA and CDR2 SNTAGT. V lost 6 bases, J lost 5 bases, and 23 bases lay in between. CDR3 size: 17 residues. The CDR3: CASSPYGRQSGNNEQFF. DNA of the CDR3: TGTGCCAGCAGCCCCTACGGGAGACAGAGCGGAAACAATGAGCAGTTCTTC.

The chain links TRBV5-5 to TRBJ2-1; 7 nucleotides agree with TRBD2. V dropped 1 base and J dropped 5; count of bases not matched to a gene: 6. The germline V gene encodes CDR1 SGHKS and CDR2 YYEKEE (reference sequence). The CDR3 runs to 15 residues. The CDR3 here is CASSLLGEGNNEQFF. The CDR3 nucleotides read TGTGCCAGCAGCTTGTTGGGGGAGGGCAACAATGAGCAGTTCTTC.

The sample holds a few counts of this clone. CDR3 nucleotides: TGTGCCAGCAGCGACCACTCTCGGGGAGATACGCAGTATTTT. It encodes CASSDHSRGDTQYF. The chain links TRBV6-2 or TRBV6-3 to TRBJ2-3; maybe TRBD2 (5 bases). CDR1 and CDR2 from the germline V gene are MNHEY and SVGEGT. Between the trimmed V and J ends, which lost 6 bases and 5 bases, there was a span of 15 bases. The CDR3 covers 14 residues.

The rearrangement joins TRBV25-1 to TRBJ2-6; D unresolved. CDR1 and CDR2 from the germline V gene are MGHDK and SYGVNS. Trimming cost V 5 bases and J 0 bases, with 11 bases left between them. This CDR3 is built from 16 residues. CDR3 amino acids: CASSPGTHSGANVLTF. In DNA form, the CDR3 reads TGTGCCAGCAGTCCAGGAACTCACTCTGGGGCCAACGTCCTGACTTTC.

The genes are TRBV5-6 and TRBJ1-6, with TRBD1 matching 9 bases. The CDR3 loop spans 16 amino acids. The V gene end was trimmed by 3 bases and the J gene end by 4 bases; junction bases not matched to a gene: 5. Germline V gives CDR1 SGHDT, CDR2 YYEEEE. CDR3 sequence reads: CASSSRDREYNSPLHF. CDR3 nucleotides: TGTGCCAGCAGCTCCCGGGACAGGGAATATAATTCACCCCTCCACTTT. Looking up the rest from reference TRBV5-6 and TRBJ1-6 gives the full variable domain: DAGVTQSPTHLIKTRGQQVTLRCSPKSGHDTVSWYQQALGQGPQFIFQYYEEEERQRGNFPDRFSGHQFPNYSSELNVNALLLGDSALYLCASSSRDREYNSPLHFGNGTRLTVT.

The rearrangement joins TRBV7-3 to TRBJ2-1, with D hard to call. The germline V and J ends were trimmed by 4 bases and 15 bases, with 19 bases remaining between them. Germline assignment: CDR1 SGHTA and CDR2 FQGTGA. The CDR3 loop spans 13 amino acids. CDR3 DNA sequence: TGTGCCAGCAGCTCCACAAAGGAGACGTCTCGGTTCTTC. It is translated as CASSSTKETSRFF. Full variable domain (rest looked up from reference TRBV7-3 and TRBJ2-1): GAGVSQTPSNKVTEKGKYVELRCDPISGHTALYWYRQSLGQGPEFLIYFQGTGAADDSGLPNDRFFAVRPEGSVSTLKIQRTERGDSAVYLCASSSTKETSRFFGPGTRLTVL.

The CDR3 here is CASSEDRGQEKLFF. For the CDR3, the DNA is TGCGCCAGCAGCGAGGACAGGGGTCAGGAAAAACTGTTTTTT. J is TRBJ1-4 and V is TRBV5-1, with 9 nucleotides matching TRBD1. Germline values: CDR1 SGHRS, CDR2 YFSETQ. V dropped 4 bases and J dropped 8; count of bases not matched to a gene: 6. This CDR3 has 14 amino acids. The full variable domain, in which reference TRBV5-1 and TRBJ1-4 provide the parts outside the CDR3, is KAGVTQTPRYLIKTRGQQVTLSCSPISGHRSVSWYQQTPGQGLQFLFEYFSETQRNKGNFPGRFSGRQFSNSRSEMNVSTLELGDSALYLCASSEDRGQEKLFFGSGTQLSVL.

The gene calls are TRBV5-1 and TRBJ1-5; D is unresolved. Trimming pared 0 bases from V and 0 bases from J, leaving 10 bases between. Germline V CDR1 and CDR2: SGHRS, YFSETQ. The CDR3 extends over 16 amino acids. This chain's CDR3 is CASSLEGDYSNQPQHF. In nucleotides, the CDR3 is TGCGCCAGCAGCTTGGAAGGAGATTATAGCAATCAGCCCCAGCATTTT.

The chain combines TRBV14 with TRBJ2-2, with 7 positions matching TRBD1. The V and J ends lost 0 bases and 0 bases, in that order; junction bases with no gene match: 4. Germline V CDR1 and CDR2: SGHDN, FVKESK. CDR3 length equals 17 residues. The DNA of the CDR3 is TGTGCCAGCAGCCAAGACCTGGACAGGCCGAACACCGGGGAGCTGTTTTTT. This encodes CASSQDLDRPNTGELFF.

The CDR3 reads CASSKASGEQFF. DNA for the CDR3: TGTGCCAGCAGCAAAGCTTCCGGGGAGCAGTTCTTC. The chain joins TRBV21-1 to TRBJ2-1; the table assigns TRBD2, which was not confirmed against the DNA. TRBV21-1 counts as a pseudogene. The CDR3 consists of 12 residues.

CDR3 residues: CASGDRVTYEQYF. CDR3 nucleotide sequence: TGCGCCAGTGGCGATCGGGTTACCTACGAGCAGTACTTC. The chain has TRBV5-1 and TRBJ2-7, with no clear D. CDR1 SGHRS and CDR2 YFSETQ come from the germline V gene. V shed 8 bases and J shed 2 bases, with 14 bases lying between them. The length of the CDR3 is 13 residues.

The J gene is TRBJ2-2, the V gene TRBV25-1, with 11 positions matching TRBD1. The CDR3 covers 16 residues. Germline CDR1 and CDR2: MGHDK and SYGVNS. Unmatched junction bases numbered 3, after V lost 2 bases and J lost 4 bases. In nucleotides, the CDR3 is TGTGCCAGCAGTGAAGGACAGGGGGCGCCCACCGGGGAGCTGTTTTTT. It yields the protein CASSEGQGAPTGELFF.

In DNA form, the CDR3 reads TGTGCCAGCAGCCGCCCGGAGCGGGAGTTCGGGGCTGAGCAGTTCTTC. It specifies CASSRPEREFGAEQFF. The V call is TRBV6-4, the J call TRBJ2-1; 8 bases line up with TRBD2. Germline loops: CDR1 MRHNA, CDR2 SNTAGT. The CDR3 extends over 16 amino acids. Trimming cost V 6 bases and J 9 bases; bases outside gene matches: 16.

This clone was seen only once. V usage is TRBV6-4 and J usage is TRBJ2-7; D might be TRBD2 (6 bases). V lost 6 bases to trimming and J lost 2 bases, with 26 bases between them. The CDR3 spans 18 residues. Germline values: CDR1 MRHNA, CDR2 SNTAGT. CDR3 amino acids: CASRHTLNPGSTPYEQYF. CDR3 bases: TGTGCCAGCAGGCACACCCTTAATCCCGGGAGTACCCCCTACGAGCAGTACTTC.

This rearrangement joins TRBV5-1 to TRBJ1-3; unclear D gene. Germline V gives CDR1 SGHRS, CDR2 YFSETQ. The ends were cut back, 0 bases at V and 0 bases at J, with 7 bases in the middle. This CDR3 contains 15 residues. CDR3 DNA: TGCGCCAGCAGCTTGGATGGGAGCTCTGGAAACACCATATATTTT. This gives the protein CASSLDGSSGNTIYF.

In its sample, this clone was seen once. This chain connects TRBV10-3 to TRBJ1-1; D perhaps matches TRBD1 (5 bases). The V end was cut by 0 bases, the J end by 4 bases, with 9 bases between. Looked up from germline, CDR1 is ENHRY and CDR2 is SYGVKD. The CDR3 runs 14 residues. DNA for the CDR3: TGTGCCATCAGTGAGTCGGGTGGGGCCACTGAAGCTTTCTTT. Translated, it gives CAISESGGATEAFF.

The chain is built from TRBV5-1 and TRBJ2-2; TRBD2 aligns across 8 bases. With V trimmed by 1 base and J by 3 bases, 5 bases remained unmatched. CDR3 length equals 16 residues. Germline assignment: CDR1 SGHRS and CDR2 YFSETQ. CDR3 DNA: TGCGCCAGCAGCTTGAGACCGGGAGGGGACACCGGGGAGCTGTTTTTT. Its protein product is CASSLRPGGDTGELFF.

In DNA, the CDR3 is TGTGCCAGTAGAGGGACTAGCGGGAGAGCCTACAATGAGCAGTTCTTC. Protein: CASRGTSGRAYNEQFF. V usage is TRBV19 and J usage is TRBJ2-1; 14 nucleotides line up with TRBD2. With V trimmed by 6 bases and J by 2 bases, 3 bases remained unmatched. The CDR3 spans 16 residues. The germline V gene has CDR1 LNHDA and CDR2 SQIVND (reference sequence).